In this sample, the clone carrying this T cell receptor beta chain turned up many times. Its specificity is unknown. Germline-derived CDR1 and CDR2 are SGHRS and YFSETQ. CDR3 length: 14 residues. Trimming left V 4 bases short and J 0 bases short, with 9 bases between. The TCRbeta library incorporated unique molecular identifiers. TCRdb re-called the PCR reads through MiXCR, storing one row per CDR3 protein. The sample holds approximately 150,000 distinct CDR3 sequences, roughly 8.8% seen once. This specimen belongs to a study of T-cell reconstitution after alpha-beta-depleted transplantation in children. General study findings and limits: Reportedly, roughly two months post-transplant, alpha-beta T cells arose from several hundred expanded graft clones. Surviving thymic progenitors and recipient T cells were the source of high TCRbeta diversity at day 60 in some patients.

This specimen was PBMCs, mostly from graft donor cells, taken 180 days after TCRalphabeta/CD19-depleted stem cell transplant. This receptor was obtained from a female patient aged 2-9 years who had a stem cell transplant for congenital amegakaryocytic thrombocytopenia, so the T cells may come from the graft donor. V and J are TRBV5-1 and TRBJ2-3, with D tentatively TRBD1 (5 bases). The CDR3 loop reads CASSPRASTDTQYF. In nucleotides, the CDR3 is TGCGCCAGCAGCCCCAGGGCGAGCACAGATACGCAGTATTTT.